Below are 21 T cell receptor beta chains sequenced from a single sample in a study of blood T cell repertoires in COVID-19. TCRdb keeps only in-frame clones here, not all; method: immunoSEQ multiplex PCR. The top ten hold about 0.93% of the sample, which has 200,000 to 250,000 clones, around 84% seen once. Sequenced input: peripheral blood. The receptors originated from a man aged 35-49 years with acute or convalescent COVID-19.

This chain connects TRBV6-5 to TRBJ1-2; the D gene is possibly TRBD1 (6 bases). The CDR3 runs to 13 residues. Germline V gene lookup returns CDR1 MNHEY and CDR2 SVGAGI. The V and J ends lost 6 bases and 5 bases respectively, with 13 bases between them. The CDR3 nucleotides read TGTGCCAGCAGGCCAGGGGAGGGGTATGGCTACACCTTC. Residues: CASRPGEGYGYTF.

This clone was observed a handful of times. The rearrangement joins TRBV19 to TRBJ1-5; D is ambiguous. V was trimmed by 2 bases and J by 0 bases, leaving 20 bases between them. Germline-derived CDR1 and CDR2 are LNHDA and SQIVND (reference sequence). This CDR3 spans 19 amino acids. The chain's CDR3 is CASSIREAGSFYSNQPQHF. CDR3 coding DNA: TGTGCCAGTAGTATACGGGAAGCTGGGAGTTTCTATAGCAATCAGCCCCAGCATTTT. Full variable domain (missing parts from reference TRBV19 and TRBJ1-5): DGGITQSPKYLFRKEGQNVTLSCEQNLNHDAMYWYRQDPGQGLRLIYYSQIVNDFQKGDIAEGYSVSREKKESFPLTVTSAQKNPTAFYLCASSIREAGSFYSNQPQHFGDGTRLSIL.

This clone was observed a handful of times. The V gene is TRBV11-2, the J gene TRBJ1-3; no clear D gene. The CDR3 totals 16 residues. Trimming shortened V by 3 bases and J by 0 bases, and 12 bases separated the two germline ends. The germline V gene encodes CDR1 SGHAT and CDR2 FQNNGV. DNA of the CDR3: TGTGCCAGCAGCTTGCTCTCCGGTTCCTCTGGAAACACCATATATTTT. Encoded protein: CASSLLSGSSGNTIYF.

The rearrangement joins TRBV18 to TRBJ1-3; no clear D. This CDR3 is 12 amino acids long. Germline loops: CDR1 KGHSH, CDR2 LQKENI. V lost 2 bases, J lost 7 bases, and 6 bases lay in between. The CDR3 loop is CASSPERNTIYF. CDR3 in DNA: TGTGCCAGCTCACCAGAGAGGAACACCATATATTTT. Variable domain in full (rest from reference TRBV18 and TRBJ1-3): NAGVMQNPRHLVRRRGQEARLRCSPMKGHSHVYWYRQLPEEGLKFMVYLQKENIIDESGMPKERFSAEFPKEGPSILRIQQVVRGDSAAYFCASSPERNTIYFGEGSWLTVV.

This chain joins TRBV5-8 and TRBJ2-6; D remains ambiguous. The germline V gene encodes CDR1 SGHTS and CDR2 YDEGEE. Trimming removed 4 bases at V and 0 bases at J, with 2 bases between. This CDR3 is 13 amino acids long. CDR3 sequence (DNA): TGTGCCAGCAGCCTCTCTGGGGCCAACGTCCTGACTTTC. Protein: CASSLSGANVLTF.

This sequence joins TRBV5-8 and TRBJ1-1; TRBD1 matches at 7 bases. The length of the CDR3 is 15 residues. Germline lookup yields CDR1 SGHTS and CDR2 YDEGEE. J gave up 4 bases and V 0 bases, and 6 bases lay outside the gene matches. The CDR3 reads CASSLGVQGVTEAFF. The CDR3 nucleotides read TGTGCCAGCAGCTTGGGGGTCCAGGGGGTCACTGAAGCTTTCTTT.

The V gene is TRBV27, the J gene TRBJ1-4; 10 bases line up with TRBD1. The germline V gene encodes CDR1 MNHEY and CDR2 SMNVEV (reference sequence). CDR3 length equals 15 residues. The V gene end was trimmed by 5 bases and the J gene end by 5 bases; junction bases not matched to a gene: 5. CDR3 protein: CASSPGQGPNEKLFF. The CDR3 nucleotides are TGTGCCAGCAGTCCGGGACAGGGGCCAAATGAAAAACTGTTTTTT.

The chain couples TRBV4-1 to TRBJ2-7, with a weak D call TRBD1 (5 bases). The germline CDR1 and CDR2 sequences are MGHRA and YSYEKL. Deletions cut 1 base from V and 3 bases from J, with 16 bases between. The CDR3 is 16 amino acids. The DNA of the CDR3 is TGCGCCAGCAGCCAAGTCCCTAGGGGATTGGGCTACGAGCAGTACTTC. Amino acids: CASSQVPRGLGYEQYF.

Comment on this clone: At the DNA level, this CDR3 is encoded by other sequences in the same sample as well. The CDR3 nucleotides read TGTGCCAGTAGTATATCGACAGGGGTCTACGAGCAGTACTTC. Protein product: CASSISTGVYEQYF. The V and J genes are TRBV19 and TRBJ2-7; 8 nucleotides match TRBD1. This CDR3 is built from 14 residues. Germline CDR1 is LNHDA and CDR2 is SQIVND (reference sequence). The junction had 3 bases not matched to a gene; V was cut back by 2 bases and J by 3 bases.

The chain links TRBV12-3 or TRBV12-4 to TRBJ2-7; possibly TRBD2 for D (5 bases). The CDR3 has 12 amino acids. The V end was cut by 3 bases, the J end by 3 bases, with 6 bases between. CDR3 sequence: CASSFDYYEQYF. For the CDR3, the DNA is TGTGCCAGCAGTTTTGACTACTACGAGCAGTACTTC.

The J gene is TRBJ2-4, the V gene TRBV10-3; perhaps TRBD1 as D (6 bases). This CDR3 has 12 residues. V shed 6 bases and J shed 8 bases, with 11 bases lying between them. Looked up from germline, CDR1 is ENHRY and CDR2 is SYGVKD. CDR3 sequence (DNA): TGTGCCATCAGCATACAGGGAGACATTCAGTACTTC. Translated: CAISIQGDIQYF.

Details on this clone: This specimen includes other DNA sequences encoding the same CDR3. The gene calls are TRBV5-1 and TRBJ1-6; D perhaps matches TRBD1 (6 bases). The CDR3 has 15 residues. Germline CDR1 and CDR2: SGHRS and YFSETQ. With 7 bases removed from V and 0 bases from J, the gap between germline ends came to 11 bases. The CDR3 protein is CASSLDSSYNSPLHF. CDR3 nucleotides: TGCGCCAGCTCGTTGGACAGCTCCTATAATTCACCCCTCCACTTT.

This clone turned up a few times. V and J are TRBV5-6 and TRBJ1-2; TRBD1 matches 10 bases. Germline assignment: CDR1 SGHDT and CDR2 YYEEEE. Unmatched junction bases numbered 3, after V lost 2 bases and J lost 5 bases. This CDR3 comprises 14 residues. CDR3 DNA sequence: TGTGCCAGCAGCTTCGGACAGGGGGGTTATGGCTACACCTTC. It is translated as CASSFGQGGYGYTF.

This CDR3 reads CASTPPGHSYEQYF. In nucleotides, the CDR3 is TGTGCCAGCACCCCGCCGGGACACTCCTACGAGCAGTACTTC. The V call is TRBV11-2, the J call TRBJ2-7; tentatively, D is TRBD1 (6 bases). CDR1 and CDR2 (germline): SGHAT, FQNNGV. This CDR3 spans 14 amino acids. V was trimmed by 7 bases and J by 0 bases, leaving 13 bases between them.

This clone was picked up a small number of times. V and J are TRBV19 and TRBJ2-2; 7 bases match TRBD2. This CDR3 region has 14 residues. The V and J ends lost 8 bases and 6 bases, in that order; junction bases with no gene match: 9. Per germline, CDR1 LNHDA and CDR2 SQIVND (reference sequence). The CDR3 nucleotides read TGTGCCAGTCGTTCCACTAGCGAGGCCGGGGAGCTGTTTTTT. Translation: CASRSTSEAGELFF.

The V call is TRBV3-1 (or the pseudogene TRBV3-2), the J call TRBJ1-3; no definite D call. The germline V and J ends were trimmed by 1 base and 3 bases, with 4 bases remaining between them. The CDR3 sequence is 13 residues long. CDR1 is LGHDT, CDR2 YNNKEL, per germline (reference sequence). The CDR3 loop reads CASSQGLGNTIYF. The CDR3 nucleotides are TGTGCCAGCAGCCAAGGACTTGGAAACACCATATATTTT.

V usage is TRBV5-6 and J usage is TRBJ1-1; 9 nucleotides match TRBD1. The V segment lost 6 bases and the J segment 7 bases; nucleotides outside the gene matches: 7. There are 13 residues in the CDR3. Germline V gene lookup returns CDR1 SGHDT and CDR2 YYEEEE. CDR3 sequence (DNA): TGTGCCAGCATCAAACAGGGGGCCGGTGAAGCTTTCTTT. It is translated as CASIKQGAGEAFF.

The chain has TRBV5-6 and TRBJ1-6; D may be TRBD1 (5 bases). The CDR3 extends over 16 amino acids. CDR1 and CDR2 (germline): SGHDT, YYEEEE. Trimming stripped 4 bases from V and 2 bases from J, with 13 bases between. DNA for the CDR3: TGTGCCAGCAGCCGAAGCGGGGGGACCTATAATTCACCCCTCCACTTT. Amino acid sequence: CASSRSGGTYNSPLHF.

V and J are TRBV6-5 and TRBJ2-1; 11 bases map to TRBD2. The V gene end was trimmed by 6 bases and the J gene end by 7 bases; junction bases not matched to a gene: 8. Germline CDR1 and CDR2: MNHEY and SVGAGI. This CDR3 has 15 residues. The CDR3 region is CASRLLAGDPNEQFF. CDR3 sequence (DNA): TGTGCCAGCAGGTTACTAGCGGGGGACCCAAATGAGCAGTTCTTC.

CDR3: CASSLWDRGSYNEQFF. DNA for the CDR3: TGTGCCAGCAGTTTATGGGACAGGGGATCCTACAATGAGCAGTTCTTC. This sequence joins TRBV28 and TRBJ2-1; 9 bases are a match to TRBD1. Germline trimming cut 0 bases from V and 1 base from J; bases unmatched to any gene: 1. CDR3 length: 16 residues. The germline CDR1 and CDR2 sequences are MDHEN and SYDVKM.

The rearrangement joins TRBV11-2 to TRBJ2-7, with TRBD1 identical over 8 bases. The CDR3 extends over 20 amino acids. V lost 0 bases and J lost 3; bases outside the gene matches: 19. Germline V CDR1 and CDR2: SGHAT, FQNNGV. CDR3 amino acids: CASSLDLVHPLDRADYEQYF. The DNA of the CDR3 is TGTGCCAGCAGCTTAGATTTGGTCCACCCGTTGGACAGGGCTGACTACGAGCAGTACTTC.